Below are 21 T cell receptor beta chains sequenced from a single sample in a study of CD8+CD57+ T cells in acquired aplastic anemia. Genomic DNA served as template for TCR beta VDJ and CDR3 profiling. In TCRdb, the reads were re-called with MiXCR into one record per CDR3 protein. The sample holds approximately 100,000 distinct CDR3 sequences; 55% to 70% are singletons and the top ten take more than 55%. Before being chosen for sequencing, patients had shown CD8+CD57+ cell expansion by flow cytometry. Sequencing used sorted CD4+, CD8+, or CD8+CD57+ T cells (not recorded which) from PBMCs. The receptors shown here come from a human donor with aplastic anemia.

In its sample, this clonotype was seen many times. The chain has TRBV11-1 and TRBJ1-2; TRBD1 is a possible D gene (6 bases). The CDR3 runs to 16 residues. Looked up from germline, CDR1 is SGHAT and CDR2 is FQDESV (reference sequence). Trimming removed 3 bases at V and 0 bases at J, with 14 bases between. In DNA, the CDR3 is TGTGCCAGCAGCTTCCCTATCAGGGGAGCTAACTATGGCTACACCTTC. This codes for CASSFPIRGANYGYTF.

The chain links TRBV5-1 to TRBJ2-6; D is undetermined. Germline CDR1 is SGHRS and CDR2 is YFSETQ. The CDR3 is made up of 16 amino acids. Trimming took off 5 bases at V and 0 bases at J, with 12 bases between the two ends. The CDR3 reads CASSLQPGSGANVLTF. CDR3 coding DNA: TGCGCCAGCAGTTTACAGCCCGGCTCTGGGGCCAACGTCCTGACTTTC.

V usage is TRBV5-1 and J usage is TRBJ1-1; 8 nucleotides match TRBD1. The ends lost 3 bases at V and 9 bases at J; junction bases unmatched: 13. The CDR3 sequence is 15 residues long. Germline V gives CDR1 SGHRS, CDR2 YFSETQ. CDR3 DNA: TGCGCCAGCAGCTCCCGGACAGGACAGGGACAAAAAGCTTTCTTT. It translates to CASSSRTGQGQKAFF. Variable domain in full (rest from reference TRBV5-1 and TRBJ1-1): KAGVTQTPRYLIKTRGQQVTLSCSPISGHRSVSWYQQTPGQGLQFLFEYFSETQRNKGNFPGRFSGRQFSNSRSEMNVSTLELGDSALYLCASSSRTGQGQKAFFGQGTRLTVV.

This clonotype came up a few times. The chain joins TRBV19 to TRBJ2-7; no clear D gene. Trimming removed 3 bases at V and 6 bases at J, with 12 bases between. The CDR3 contains 13 residues. Germline lookup yields CDR1 LNHDA and CDR2 SQIVND (reference sequence). The CDR3 loop reads CASSIREEGEQYF. The CDR3 DNA sequence: TGTGCCAGTAGTATTAGAGAGGAAGGCGAGCAGTACTTC.

The chain uses TRBV25-1 and TRBJ2-7; 12 nucleotides agree with TRBD2. V lost 3 bases to trimming and J lost 6 bases; unmatched junction nucleotides: 9. Germline loops: CDR1 MGHDK, CDR2 SYGVNS. This CDR3 has 16 residues. CDR3 in amino acids: CASSEIPGLAGSEQYF. CDR3 sequence (DNA): TGTGCCAGCAGTGAGATCCCGGGACTAGCGGGCTCCGAGCAGTACTTC.

This clonotype was counted a few times. The V and J genes are TRBV5-1 and TRBJ2-7; 7 bases agree with TRBD2. CDR1 is SGHRS, CDR2 YFSETQ, per germline. Losses at the gene ends were 4 bases for V and 4 bases for J; bases not matched to a gene: 11. The CDR3 spans 15 residues. For the CDR3, the DNA is TGCGCCAGCAGCCACACCGGGGGGAAGGGTTACGAGCAGTACTTC. This encodes CASSHTGGKGYEQYF. Drawing the rest from reference TRBV5-1 and TRBJ2-7, the complete variable domain is KAGVTQTPRYLIKTRGQQVTLSCSPISGHRSVSWYQQTPGQGLQFLFEYFSETQRNKGNFPGRFSGRQFSNSRSEMNVSTLELGDSALYLCASSHTGGKGYEQYFGPGTRLTVT.

This chain connects TRBV20-1 to TRBJ2-2; D remains unclear. Germline loops: CDR1 DFQATT, CDR2 SNEGSKA (reference sequence). The CDR3 is 12 residues long. Trimming stripped 5 bases from V and 2 bases from J, with 6 bases between. The CDR3 here is CSAGDNTGELFF. CDR3 DNA: TGCAGTGCTGGGGATAACACCGGGGAGCTGTTTTTT.

The gene calls are TRBV15 and TRBJ2-3; D is ambiguous. Germline CDR1 is LNHNV and CDR2 is YYDKDF (reference sequence). The CDR3 totals 12 residues. Between the trimmed V and J ends, which lost 6 bases and 2 bases, there was a span of 6 bases. The CDR3 here is CATRQSTDTQYF. CDR3 nucleotide sequence: TGTGCCACCAGGCAATCCACAGATACGCAGTATTTT.

The rearrangement uses TRBV10-3 and TRBJ2-7, with D perhaps matching TRBD2 (5 bases). This CDR3 has 14 residues. Trimming pared 9 bases from V and 10 bases from J, leaving 25 bases between. Germline V gene sequence: CDR1 ENHRY, CDR2 SYGVKD. The CDR3 loop reads CAITQDSQSISQYF. Here the CDR3 DNA reads TGTGCCATAACTCAGGACTCCCAATCGATAAGTCAGTACTTC.

This sequence joins TRBV19 and TRBJ1-5; the match to TRBD1 covers 9 bases. The CDR3 is 14 residues long. Unmatched junction bases numbered 6, after V lost 6 bases and J lost 6 bases. Germline lookup yields CDR1 LNHDA and CDR2 SQIVND (reference sequence). Written as DNA, the CDR3 is TGTGCCAGTAGACGACAGGGGGTGGTTCAGCCCCAGCATTTT. It specifies CASRRQGVVQPQHF. Combining the CDR3 with reference TRBV19 and TRBJ1-5 gives the whole variable domain DGGITQSPKYLFRKEGQNVTLSCEQNLNHDAMYWYRQDPGQGLRLIYYSQIVNDFQKGDIAEGYSVSREKKESFPLTVTSAQKNPTAFYLCASRRQGVVQPQHFGDGTRLSIL.

The CDR3 loop is CASSVTAGGEQFF. For the CDR3, the DNA is TGTGCCAGCAGCGTAACCGCGGGCGGGGAGCAGTTCTTC. The chain recombines TRBV28 with TRBJ2-1; a possible D gene is TRBD2 (5 bases). The CDR3 length is 13 residues. The germline V gene has CDR1 MDHEN and CDR2 SYDVKM. V lost 6 bases and J 10 bases, leaving 16 bases between the germline ends.

The chain joins TRBV6-5 to TRBJ1-5; 9 bases line up with TRBD1. Germline values: CDR1 MNHEY, CDR2 SVGAGI. The CDR3 runs 14 residues. Trimming removed 2 bases from V and 6 bases from J; junction bases left unmatched: 2. CDR3 protein: CASSYGTGSQPQHF. In nucleotides, the CDR3 is TGTGCCAGCAGTTACGGGACAGGGAGTCAGCCCCAGCATTTT.

This chain uses TRBV29-1 with TRBJ2-3, with 8 bases aligning to TRBD2. CDR1 and CDR2 from the germline V gene are SQVTM and ANQGSEA. The CDR3 length is 14 residues. J lost 7 bases, V lost 4 bases, and 10 bases had no gene match. The CDR3, as DNA: TGCAGCGTTGGGGCCGGCGGGAGGCCGAATACGCAGTATTTT. Amino acid sequence: CSVGAGGRPNTQYF.

The chain's CDR3 is CASSSGPQYEQYF. The CDR3 bases are TGTGCCAGCAGTTCAGGGCCACAATACGAGCAGTACTTC. The chain couples TRBV2 to TRBJ2-7; D is possibly TRBD1 (5 bases). The CDR3 has 13 amino acids. CDR1 is SNHLY and CDR2 is FYNNEI in the germline V gene. The germline V and J ends were trimmed by 5 bases and 4 bases, with 12 bases remaining between them.

This clonotype has only one observation. The chain links TRBV19 to TRBJ1-2; unclear D gene. Germline CDR1 LNHDA, CDR2 SQIVND (reference sequence). The CDR3 extends over 12 amino acids. The ends were cut back, 8 bases at V and 10 bases at J, with 17 bases in the middle. The CDR3 region has the DNA TGTGCCAGTTTTACAGCGGCCGTTAACTACACCTTC. Amino acids: CASFTAAVNYTF.

V and J are TRBV7-8 and TRBJ2-3; TRBD1 or TRBD2 may be the D gene (5 bases each). The CDR3 sequence is 12 residues long. Germline V gene lookup returns CDR1 SGHVS and CDR2 FQNEAQ. V lost 5 bases, J lost 6 bases, and 9 bases lay in between. CDR3 sequence reads: CASSEGLDTQYF. In DNA, the CDR3 is TGTGCCAGCAGCGAGGGGCTGGATACGCAGTATTTT.

V and J are TRBV6-6 and TRBJ2-2, with D perhaps TRBD1 (6 bases). V was shortened by 2 bases and J by 1 base, with 11 bases between the two germline ends. This CDR3 contains 16 residues. Germline CDR1 is MNHNY and CDR2 is SVGAGI (reference sequence). CDR3 amino acids: CASSYLATGNTGELFF. The DNA of the CDR3 is TGTGCCAGCAGTTACCTCGCGACAGGGAACACCGGGGAGCTGTTTTTT.

This clonotype was picked up many times. The rearrangement uses TRBV7-2 and TRBJ2-2, with 12 bases that match TRBD2. The V gene end was trimmed by 5 bases and the J gene end by 7 bases; junction bases not matched to a gene: 8. The length of the CDR3 is 16 residues. Germline V gene data show CDR1 as SGHTA and CDR2 as FQGNSA. The DNA of the CDR3 is TGTGCCAGCAGCCCGTATGGGACTAGCGGGTTCGGGGAGCTGTTTTTT. Translation: CASSPYGTSGFGELFF.

The rearrangement joins TRBV10-3 to TRBJ2-5; D is uncertain. The V and J ends lost 11 bases and 0 bases respectively, with 10 bases between them. The CDR3 sequence is 12 residues long. Germline assignment: CDR1 ENHRY and CDR2 SYGVKD. CDR3 bases: TGTGCCGTCGGACGGAACCAAGAGACCCAGTACTTC. Translation gives CAVGRNQETQYF.

This clonotype was counted a few times. The J gene is TRBJ1-2, the V gene TRBV20-1; 7 bases are shared with TRBD1. This CDR3 contains 10 residues. The germline V gene has CDR1 DFQATT and CDR2 SNEGSKA (reference sequence). Losses at the gene ends were 7 bases for V and 6 bases for J; bases not matched to a gene: 2. CDR3 amino acids: CSGDRDGYTF. The CDR3, as DNA: TGCAGTGGTGACAGGGATGGCTACACCTTC.

The V and J genes are TRBV20-1 and TRBJ1-5; no definite D call. Germline values: CDR1 DFQATT, CDR2 SNEGSKA (reference sequence). Deletions cut 3 bases from V and 4 bases from J, with 10 bases between. CDR3 size: 13 residues. CDR3 amino acids: CSARWMLNQPQHF. The CDR3 nucleotides read TGCAGTGCTAGGTGGATGCTTAATCAGCCCCAGCATTTT.